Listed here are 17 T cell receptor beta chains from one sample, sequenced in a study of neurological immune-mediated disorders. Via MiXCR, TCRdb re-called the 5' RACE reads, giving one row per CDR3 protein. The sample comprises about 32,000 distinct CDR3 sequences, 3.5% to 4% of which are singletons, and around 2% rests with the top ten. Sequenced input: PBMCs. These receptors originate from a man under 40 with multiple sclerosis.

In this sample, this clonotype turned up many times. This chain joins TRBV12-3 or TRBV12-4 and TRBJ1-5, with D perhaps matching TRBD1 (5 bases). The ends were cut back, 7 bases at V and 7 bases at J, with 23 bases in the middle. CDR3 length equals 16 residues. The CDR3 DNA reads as TGTGCCAGCATTTGGTCGGTAGCGGGGGAGGGCCAGCCCCAGCATTTT. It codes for CASIWSVAGEGQPQHF.

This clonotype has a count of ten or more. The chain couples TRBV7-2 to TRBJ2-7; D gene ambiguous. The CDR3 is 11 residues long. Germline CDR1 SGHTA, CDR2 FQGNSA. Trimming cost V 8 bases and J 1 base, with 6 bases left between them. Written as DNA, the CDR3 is TGTGCCAGCGTAGGATCCTACGAGCAGTACTTC. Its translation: CASVGSYEQYF. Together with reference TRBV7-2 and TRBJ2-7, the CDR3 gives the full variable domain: GAGVSQSPSNKVTEKGKDVELRCDPISGHTALYWYRQSLGQGLEFLIYFQGNSAPDKSGLPSDRFSAERTGGSVSTLTIQRTQQEDSAVYLCASVGSYEQYFGPGTRLTVT.

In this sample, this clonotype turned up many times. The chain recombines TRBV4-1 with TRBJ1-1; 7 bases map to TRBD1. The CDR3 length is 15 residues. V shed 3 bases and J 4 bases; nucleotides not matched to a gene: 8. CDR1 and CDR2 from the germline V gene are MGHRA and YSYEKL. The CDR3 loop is CASSQETGMVTEAFF. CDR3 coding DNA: TGCGCCAGCAGCCAGGAGACAGGGATGGTCACTGAAGCTTTCTTT.

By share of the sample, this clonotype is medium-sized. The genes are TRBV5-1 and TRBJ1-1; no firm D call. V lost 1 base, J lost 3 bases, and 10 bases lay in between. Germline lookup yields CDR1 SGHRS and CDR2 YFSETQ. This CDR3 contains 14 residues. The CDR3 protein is CASSLRVVDTEAFF. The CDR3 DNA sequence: TGCGCCAGCAGCTTGAGGGTCGTGGACACTGAAGCTTTCTTT. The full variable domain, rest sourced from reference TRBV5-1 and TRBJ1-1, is KAGVTQTPRYLIKTRGQQVTLSCSPISGHRSVSWYQQTPGQGLQFLFEYFSETQRNKGNFPGRFSGRQFSNSRSEMNVSTLELGDSALYLCASSLRVVDTEAFFGQGTRLTVV.

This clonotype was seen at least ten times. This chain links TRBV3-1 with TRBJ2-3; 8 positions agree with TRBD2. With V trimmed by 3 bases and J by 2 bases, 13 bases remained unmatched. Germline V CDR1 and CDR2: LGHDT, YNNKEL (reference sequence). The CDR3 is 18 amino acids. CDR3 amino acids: CASSHKSSWRGVTDTQYF. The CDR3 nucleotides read TGTGCCAGCAGCCACAAGTCGTCTTGGCGGGGGGTCACAGATACGCAGTATTTT.

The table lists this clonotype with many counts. The CDR3 bases are TGCGCCAGCAGCCAAGACCGCGGGGGCACTGAAGCTTTCTTT. Protein sequence: CASSQDRGGTEAFF. The chain uses TRBV4-3 and TRBJ1-1, with D perhaps matching TRBD1 (5 bases). The CDR3 is 14 residues long. Germline V gene data show CDR1 as LGHNA and CDR2 as YSLEER. V was clipped by 0 bases and J by 4 bases, with 9 bases between them.

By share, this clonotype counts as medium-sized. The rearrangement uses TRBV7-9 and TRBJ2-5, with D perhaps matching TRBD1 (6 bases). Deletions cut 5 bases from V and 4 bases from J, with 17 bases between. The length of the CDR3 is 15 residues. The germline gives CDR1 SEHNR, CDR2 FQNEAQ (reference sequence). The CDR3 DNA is TGTGCCAGCAGCCCAAGGACAGAAAGGGGAGAGACCCAGTACTTC. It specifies CASSPRTERGETQYF.

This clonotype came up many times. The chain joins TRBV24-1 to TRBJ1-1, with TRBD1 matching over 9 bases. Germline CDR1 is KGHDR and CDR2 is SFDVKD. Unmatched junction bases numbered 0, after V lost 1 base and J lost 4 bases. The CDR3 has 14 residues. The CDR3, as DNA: TGTGCCACCAGTGATTTACAGGGGGCCACTGAAGCTTTCTTT. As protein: CATSDLQGATEAFF.

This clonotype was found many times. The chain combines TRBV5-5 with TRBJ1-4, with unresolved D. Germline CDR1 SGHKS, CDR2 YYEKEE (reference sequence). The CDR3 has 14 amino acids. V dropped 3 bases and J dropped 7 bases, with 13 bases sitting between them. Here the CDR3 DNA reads TGTGCCAGCAGCTCGTCACCCGCCCGTGAAAAACTGTTTTTT. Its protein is CASSSSPAREKLFF.

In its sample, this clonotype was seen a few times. The CDR3 nucleotides are TGCGCCAGCAGCCCCAAGGCGCAGGGGGCAACGAACACTGAAGCTTTCTTT. Its protein product is CASSPKAQGATNTEAFF. V gene TRBV5-1 combines with J gene TRBJ1-1; 8 bases are shared with TRBD1. The CDR3 contains 17 residues. V lost 4 bases to trimming and J lost 1 base; unmatched junction nucleotides: 12. Germline V gene sequence: CDR1 SGHRS, CDR2 YFSETQ.

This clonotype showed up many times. The DNA of the CDR3 is TGTGCCAGCAGCTTAGCGTTGACAGGGACCCGAGATCCTAATGAAAAACTGTTTTTT. As protein: CASSLALTGTRDPNEKLFF. The chain is built from TRBV7-9 and TRBJ1-4; 7 nucleotides agree with TRBD1. This CDR3 is 19 amino acids long. The germline gives CDR1 SEHNR, CDR2 FQNEAQ (reference sequence). Unmatched junction bases numbered 13, after V lost 0 bases and J lost 3 bases.

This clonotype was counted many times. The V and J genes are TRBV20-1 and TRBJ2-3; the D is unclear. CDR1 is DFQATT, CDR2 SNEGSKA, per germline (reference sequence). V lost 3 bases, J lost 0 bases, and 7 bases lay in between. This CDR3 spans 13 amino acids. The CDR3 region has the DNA TGCAGTGCTAGCTCCGCGAGCACAGATACGCAGTATTTT. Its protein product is CSASSASTDTQYF.

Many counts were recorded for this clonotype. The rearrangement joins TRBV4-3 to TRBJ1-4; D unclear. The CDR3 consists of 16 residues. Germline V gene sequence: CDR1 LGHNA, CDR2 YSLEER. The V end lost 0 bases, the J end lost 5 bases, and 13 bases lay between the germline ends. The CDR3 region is CASSQEEAGLNEKLFF. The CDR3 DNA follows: TGCGCCAGCAGCCAAGAGGAGGCAGGTTTGAATGAAAAACTGTTTTTT.

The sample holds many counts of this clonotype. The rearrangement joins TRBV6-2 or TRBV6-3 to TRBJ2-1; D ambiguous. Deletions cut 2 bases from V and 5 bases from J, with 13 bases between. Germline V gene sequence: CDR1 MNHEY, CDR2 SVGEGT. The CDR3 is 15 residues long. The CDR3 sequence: CASSYLGRAHNEQFF. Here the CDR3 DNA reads TGTGCCAGCAGTTACCTAGGCAGAGCACACAATGAGCAGTTCTTC.

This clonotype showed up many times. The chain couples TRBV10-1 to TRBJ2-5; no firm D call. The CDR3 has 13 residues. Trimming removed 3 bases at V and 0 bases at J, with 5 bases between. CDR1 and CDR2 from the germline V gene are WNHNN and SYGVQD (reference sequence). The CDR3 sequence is CASSDGYQETQYF. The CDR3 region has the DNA TGCGCCAGCAGTGACGGGTACCAAGAGACCCAGTACTTC.

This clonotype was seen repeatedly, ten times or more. Here the CDR3 reads CASSFGHSNTEAFF. CDR3 in DNA: TGTGCCAGCAGCTTTGGACATTCGAACACTGAAGCTTTCTTT. This chain uses TRBV7-2 with TRBJ1-1; D may be TRBD1 (5 bases). The CDR3 runs to 14 residues. Trimming took off 3 bases at V and 1 base at J, with 9 bases between the two ends. The V gene's germline CDR1 is SGHTA and CDR2 FQGNSA.

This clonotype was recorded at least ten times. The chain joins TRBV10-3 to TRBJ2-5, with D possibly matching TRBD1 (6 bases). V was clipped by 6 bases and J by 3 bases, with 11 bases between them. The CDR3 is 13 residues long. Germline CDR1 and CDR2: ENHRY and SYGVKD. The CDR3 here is CAISPRTEETQYF. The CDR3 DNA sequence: TGTGCCATCAGCCCGAGGACAGAAGAGACCCAGTACTTC.